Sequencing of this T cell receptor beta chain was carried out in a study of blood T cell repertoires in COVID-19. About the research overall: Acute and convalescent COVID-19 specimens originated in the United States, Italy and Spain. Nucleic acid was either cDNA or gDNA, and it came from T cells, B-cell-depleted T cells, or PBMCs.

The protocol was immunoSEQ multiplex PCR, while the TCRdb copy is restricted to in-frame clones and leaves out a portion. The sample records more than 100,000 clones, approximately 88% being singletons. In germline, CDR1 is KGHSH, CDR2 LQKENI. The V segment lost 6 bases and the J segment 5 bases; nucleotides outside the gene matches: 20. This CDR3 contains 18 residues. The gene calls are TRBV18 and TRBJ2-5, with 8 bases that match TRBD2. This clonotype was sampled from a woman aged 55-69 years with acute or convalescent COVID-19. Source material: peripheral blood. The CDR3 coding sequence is TGTGCCAGCTCGCCCCAGCGGGGGAACCCCCATGCCAGTGAGACCCAGTACTTC. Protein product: CASSPQRGNPHASETQYF.